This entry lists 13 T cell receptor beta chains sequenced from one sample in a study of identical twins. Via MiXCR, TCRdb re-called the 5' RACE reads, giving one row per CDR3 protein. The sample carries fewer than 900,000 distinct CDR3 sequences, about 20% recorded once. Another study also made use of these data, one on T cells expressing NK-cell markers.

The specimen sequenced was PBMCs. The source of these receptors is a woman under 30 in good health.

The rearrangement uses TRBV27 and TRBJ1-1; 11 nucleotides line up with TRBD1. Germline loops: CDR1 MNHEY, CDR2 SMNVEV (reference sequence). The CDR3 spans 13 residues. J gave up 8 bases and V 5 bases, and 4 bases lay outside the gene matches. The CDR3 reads CASSRTGGPEAFF. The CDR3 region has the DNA TGTGCCAGCAGTCGGACAGGGGGCCCCGAAGCTTTCTTT.

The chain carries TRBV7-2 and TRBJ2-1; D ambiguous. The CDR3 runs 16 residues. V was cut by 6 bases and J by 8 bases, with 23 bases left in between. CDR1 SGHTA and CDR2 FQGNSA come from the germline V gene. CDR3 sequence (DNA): TGTGCCAGCAGTATGAGACGGACCCCAGGTCCGGATGAGCAGTTCTTC. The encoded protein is CASSMRRTPGPDEQFF.

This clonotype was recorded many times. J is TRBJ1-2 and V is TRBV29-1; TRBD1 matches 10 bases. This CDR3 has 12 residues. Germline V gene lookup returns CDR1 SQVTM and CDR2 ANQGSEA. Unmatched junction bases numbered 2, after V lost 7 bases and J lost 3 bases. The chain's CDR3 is CSGGQGDYGYTF. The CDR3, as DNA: TGCAGCGGAGGACAGGGGGACTATGGCTACACCTTC. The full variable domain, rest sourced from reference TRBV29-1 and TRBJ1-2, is SAVISQKPSRDICQRGTSLTIQCQVDSQVTMMFWYRQQPGQSLTLIATANQGSEATYESGFVIDKFPISRPNLTFSTLTVSNMSPEDSSIYLCSGGQGDYGYTFGSGTRLTVV.

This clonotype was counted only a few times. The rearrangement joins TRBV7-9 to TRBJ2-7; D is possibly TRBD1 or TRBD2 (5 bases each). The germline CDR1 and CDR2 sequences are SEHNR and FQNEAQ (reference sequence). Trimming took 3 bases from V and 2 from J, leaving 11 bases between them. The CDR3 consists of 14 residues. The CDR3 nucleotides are TGTGCCAGCAGCTTCGGCCCGGGACCCTACGAGCAGTACTTC. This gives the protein CASSFGPGPYEQYF.

Here the CDR3 DNA reads TGTGCCAGCAAGCCTCCCGGGGCCAGGGCAGAGACCCAGTACTTC. As protein: CASKPPGARAETQYF. The rearrangement uses TRBV6-2 or TRBV6-3 and TRBJ2-5; D tentatively reads TRBD1 or TRBD2 (5 bases each). Deletions cut 7 bases from V and 4 bases from J, with 19 bases between. Looked up from germline, CDR1 is MNHEY and CDR2 is SVGEGT. The CDR3 sequence is 15 residues long.

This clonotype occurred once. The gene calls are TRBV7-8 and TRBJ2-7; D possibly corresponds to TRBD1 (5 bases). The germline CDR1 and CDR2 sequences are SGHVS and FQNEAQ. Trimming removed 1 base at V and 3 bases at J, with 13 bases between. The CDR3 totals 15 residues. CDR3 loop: CASSLEQARSYEQYF. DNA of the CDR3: TGTGCCAGCAGCTTAGAACAGGCTCGAAGCTACGAGCAGTACTTC.

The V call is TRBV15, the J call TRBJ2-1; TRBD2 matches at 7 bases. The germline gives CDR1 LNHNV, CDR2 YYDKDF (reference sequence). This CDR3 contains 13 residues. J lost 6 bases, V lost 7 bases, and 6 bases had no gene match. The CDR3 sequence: CATNPTGGNEQFF. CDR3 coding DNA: TGTGCCACCAACCCGACGGGAGGCAATGAGCAGTTCTTC.

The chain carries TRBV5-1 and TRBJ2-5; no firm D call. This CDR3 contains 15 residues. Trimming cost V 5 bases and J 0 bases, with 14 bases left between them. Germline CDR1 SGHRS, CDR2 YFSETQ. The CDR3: CASRQNPRNQETQYF. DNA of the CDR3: TGCGCCAGCAGACAAAACCCCAGAAACCAAGAGACCCAGTACTTC.

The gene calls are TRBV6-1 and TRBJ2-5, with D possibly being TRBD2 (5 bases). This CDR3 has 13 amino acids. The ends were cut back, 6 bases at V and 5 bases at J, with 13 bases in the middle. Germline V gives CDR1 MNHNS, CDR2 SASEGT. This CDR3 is CASSRTWRETQYF. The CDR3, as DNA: TGTGCCAGCAGCCGAACTTGGAGGGAGACCCAGTACTTC.

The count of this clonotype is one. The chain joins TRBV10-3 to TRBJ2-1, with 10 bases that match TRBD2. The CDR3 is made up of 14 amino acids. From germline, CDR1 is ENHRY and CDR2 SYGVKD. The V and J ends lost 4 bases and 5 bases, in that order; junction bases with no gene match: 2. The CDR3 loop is CAISVTSGDNEQFF. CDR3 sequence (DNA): TGTGCCATCAGTGTAACTAGCGGGGACAATGAGCAGTTCTTC.

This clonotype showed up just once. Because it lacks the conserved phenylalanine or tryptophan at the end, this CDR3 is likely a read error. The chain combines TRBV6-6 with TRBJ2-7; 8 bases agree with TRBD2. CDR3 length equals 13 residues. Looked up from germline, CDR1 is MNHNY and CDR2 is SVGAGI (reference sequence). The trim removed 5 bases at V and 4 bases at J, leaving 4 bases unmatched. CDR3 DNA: TGTGCCAGCAGTCGCGGGGGGCGATACGAGCAGTACTAC. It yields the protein CASSRGGRYEQYY.

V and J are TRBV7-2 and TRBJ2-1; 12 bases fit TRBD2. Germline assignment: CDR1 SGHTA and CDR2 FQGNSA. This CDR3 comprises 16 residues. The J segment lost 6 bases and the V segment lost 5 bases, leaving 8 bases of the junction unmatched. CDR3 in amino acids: CASSPRLAGEGNEQFF. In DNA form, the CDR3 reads TGTGCCAGCAGCCCCCGACTAGCGGGAGAGGGCAATGAGCAGTTCTTC. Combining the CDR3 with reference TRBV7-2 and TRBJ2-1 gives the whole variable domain GAGVSQSPSNKVTEKGKDVELRCDPISGHTALYWYRQSLGQGLEFLIYFQGNSAPDKSGLPSDRFSAERTGGSVSTLTIQRTQQEDSAVYLCASSPRLAGEGNEQFFGPGTRLTVL.

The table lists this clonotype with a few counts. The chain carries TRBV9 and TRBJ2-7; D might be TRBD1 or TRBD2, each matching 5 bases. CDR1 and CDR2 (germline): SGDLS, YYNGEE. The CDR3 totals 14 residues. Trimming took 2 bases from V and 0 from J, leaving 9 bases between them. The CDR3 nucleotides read TGTGCCAGCAGCGTGGGGGACGGCTCCTACGAGCAGTACTTC. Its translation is CASSVGDGSYEQYF.